This T cell receptor beta chain is from a study of T cell responses to AZD1222 COVID-19 vaccine. In regard to this clone: Its antigen is not known.

Study conclusions and caveats: It was only after the peak T cell response that any repertoires were sampled. White British donors predominated, females outnumbered males, and clonal diversity was possibly underestimated.

The CDR3 contains 16 residues. With 5 bases removed from V and 5 bases from J, the gap between germline ends came to 20 bases. The germline V gene has CDR1 SGHNT and CDR2 YENEEA. Libraries were prepared by immunoSEQ multiplex PCR; TCRdb keeps only in-frame clonotypes and omits some of them. This table holds about 260,000 clones, approximately 93% found once. The source material was peripheral blood, sampled on day 0 of AZD1222 vaccination. The chain carries TRBV11-3 and TRBJ2-3, with D tentatively TRBD1 or TRBD2 (6 bases each). This TCR was recovered from an adult in good health. DNA of the CDR3: TGTGCCAGCAGCCCCCCGGGGGCAGGCCTAAGAGATACGCAGTATTTT. Protein: CASSPPGAGLRDTQYF.